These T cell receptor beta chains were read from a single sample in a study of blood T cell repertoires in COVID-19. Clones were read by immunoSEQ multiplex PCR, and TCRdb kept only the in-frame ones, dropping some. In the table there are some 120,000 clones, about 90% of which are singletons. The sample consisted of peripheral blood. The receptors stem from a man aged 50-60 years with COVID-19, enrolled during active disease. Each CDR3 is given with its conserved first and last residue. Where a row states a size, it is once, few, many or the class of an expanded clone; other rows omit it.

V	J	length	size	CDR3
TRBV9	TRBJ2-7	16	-	CASSVGLAGDSYEQYF
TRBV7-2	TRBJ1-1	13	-	CASSVSPNTEAFF
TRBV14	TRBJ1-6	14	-	CASTEDSRNSPLHF
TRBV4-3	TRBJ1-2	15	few	CASSTSQGSMGGYTF
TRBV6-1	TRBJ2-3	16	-	CASSEGQGARADTQYF
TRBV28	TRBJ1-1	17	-	CASSLFGLGSGNTEAFF
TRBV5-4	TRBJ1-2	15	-	CASSLFGGSNYGYTF
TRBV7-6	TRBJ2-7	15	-	CASSPNDGVSYEQYF
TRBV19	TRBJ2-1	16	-	CASSIGGRASYNEQFF
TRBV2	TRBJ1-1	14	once	CASSLTGMNTEAFF
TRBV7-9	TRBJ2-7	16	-	CASSSFGQGGSYEQYF
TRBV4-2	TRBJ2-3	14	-	CASSPLAGTDTQYF
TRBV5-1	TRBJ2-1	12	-	CASSLARNEQFF
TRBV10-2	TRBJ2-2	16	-	CASSAGGSPNTGELFF
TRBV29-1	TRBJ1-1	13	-	CSVVRGLNTEAFF
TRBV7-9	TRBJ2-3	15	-	CASSLQGGGPDTQYF
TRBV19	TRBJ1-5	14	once	CASNQDSRNQPQHF
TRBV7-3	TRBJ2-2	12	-	CASSSDTGELFF
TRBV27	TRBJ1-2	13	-	CASSFRDFYGYTF
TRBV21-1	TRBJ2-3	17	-	CASSRLAGAVSTDTQYF
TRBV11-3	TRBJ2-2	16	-	CASSNRGTANTGELFF
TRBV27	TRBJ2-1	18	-	CASSLSGLEGLSYNEQFF
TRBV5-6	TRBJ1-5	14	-	CASSLRGVNQPQHF
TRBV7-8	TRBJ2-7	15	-	CASSSRQGGTYEQYF
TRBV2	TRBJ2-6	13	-	CASKDTGANVLTF
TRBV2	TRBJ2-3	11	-	CAISSTDTQYF
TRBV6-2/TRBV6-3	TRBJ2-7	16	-	CASSYRRLAGGVKQYF
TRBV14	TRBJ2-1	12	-	CASSRGQQRYFF
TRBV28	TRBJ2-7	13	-	CASSEGRTYEQYF
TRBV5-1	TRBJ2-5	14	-	CARISGTQEGTQYF
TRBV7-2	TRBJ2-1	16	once	CASSRRTSGSLNEQFF
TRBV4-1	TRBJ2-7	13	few	CASSLAGNYEQYF
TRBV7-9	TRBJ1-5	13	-	CASSFGGTQPQHF
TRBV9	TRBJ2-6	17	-	CASSVDTGSGGANVLTF
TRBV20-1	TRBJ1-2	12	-	CSASYTFYGYTF
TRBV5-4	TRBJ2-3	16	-	CASSLVTGGGSDTQYF
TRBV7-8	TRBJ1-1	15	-	CASSRGSGMNTEAFF
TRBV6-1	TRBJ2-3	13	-	CASSENGIDTQYF
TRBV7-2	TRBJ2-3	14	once	CASSLGTSGRTQYF
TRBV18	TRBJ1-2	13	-	CASSLQGANGYTF
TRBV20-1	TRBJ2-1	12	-	CSASRGDNEQFF
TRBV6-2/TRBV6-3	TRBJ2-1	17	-	CASSYPLVGGDDNEQFF
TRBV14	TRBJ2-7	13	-	CASSVSGWSGQYF
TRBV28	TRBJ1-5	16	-	CASSSTRDRDNQPQHF
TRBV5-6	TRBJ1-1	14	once	CASSLVDSNTEAFF
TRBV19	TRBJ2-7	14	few	CATRRQGVSYEQYF
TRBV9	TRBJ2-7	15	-	CASSVAGTSSYEQYF
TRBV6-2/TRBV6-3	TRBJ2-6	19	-	CASSYVTGQGHSGANVLTF
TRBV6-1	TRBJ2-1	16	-	CASSEATTGAYNEQFF
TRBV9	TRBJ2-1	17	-	CASSVGTSGRPYNEQFF
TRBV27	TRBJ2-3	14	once	CASSLGGFTDTQYF
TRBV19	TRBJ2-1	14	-	CASSIAGGPGEQFF
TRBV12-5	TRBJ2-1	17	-	CASGLVAGPTSYNEQFF
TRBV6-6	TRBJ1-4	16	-	CASSSTTGWTNEKLFF